What follows describes a single TCR beta chain. The target antigen is unknown. The data stem from a study of cytomegalovirus exposure and HLA in healthy donors. Study background: From about 170 million T cells, an earlier analysis saw roughly 100 million unique TCR beta sequences. Whole-study results and caveats: The sole available immune exposure information was CMV serostatus.

PCR involved 60 Vbeta and 13 Jbeta primers. TCRdb's copy holds only in-frame clones and misses some; the assay was immunoSEQ multiplex PCR. The sample has about 130,000 clones; more than 65% are singletons. With 5 bases clipped from V and 7 bases from J, the junction kept 8 bases outside the gene matches. This CDR3 region has 14 residues. CDR1 and CDR2 (germline): SGHTA, FQGTGA. Sequenced material: PBMCs. The sequence was obtained from an older woman in good health and CMV-seropositive. This chain connects TRBV7-3 to TRBJ1-2; 9 bases line up with TRBD1. The CDR3 spells CASSPTDRGSGYTF. The CDR3 DNA sequence: TGTGCCAGCAGCCCGACGGACAGGGGTAGTGGCTACACCTTC.